This paragraph covers one TCR beta chain sequence. The target antigen is unknown. These data are taken from a study of T-cell reconstitution after alpha-beta-depleted transplantation in children. Study-level points and caveats: From newly produced T cells came most of the T-cell counts and diversity one year after transplant. Day-60 TCRbeta diversity that was high in some patients was derived from surviving recipient T cells and thymic progenitors. Several hundred expanded graft clones reportedly gave rise to the alpha-beta T cells present about two months after transplant.

Unique molecular identifiers were built into the TCRbeta library. One entry per CDR3 protein, called by TCRdb with MiXCR from the PCR reads. The sample has approximately 520,000 distinct CDR3 sequences; approximately 10% are singletons. The V and J ends lost 5 bases and 8 bases respectively, with 18 bases between them. The V gene's germline CDR1 is SGHTA and CDR2 FQGNSA. The CDR3 has 15 residues. The clonotype originates from a female patient aged 2 to 10 who had a stem cell transplant for aplastic anemia, so the T cells may come from the graft donor. The rearrangement joins TRBV7-2 to TRBJ2-2, with D perhaps matching TRBD1 or TRBD2 (5 bases each). The sequencing used PBMCs, mostly from graft donor cells, collected 180 days after TCRalphabeta/CD19-depleted stem cell transplant. The CDR3 region has the DNA TGTGCCAGCAGCACGGGGATCGACAGCAGGGGGGAGCTGTTTTTT. This sequence encodes CASSTGIDSRGELFF.